The 32 T cell receptor beta chains in this list originate from one sample, sequenced in a study of shared clonotypes between healthy human individuals. The method was immunoSEQ multiplex PCR; TCRdb's version includes in-frame clones alone and lacks a portion of them. The data contain fewer than 600,000 clones, less than 85% of them singletons. Sample: PBMCs. Receptors originate from a woman aged 40-49 years in good health. Some clones in this sample may be carry-over from other donors' samples.

In regard to this clone: Within the sample, other DNA sequences also encode this same CDR3. This rearrangement joins TRBV28 to TRBJ2-7, with a weak D call TRBD2 (7 bases). The CDR3 covers 13 residues. CDR1 is MDHEN and CDR2 is SYDVKM in the germline V gene. Trimming pared 3 bases from V and 3 bases from J, leaving 9 bases between. The CDR3 here is CASSLGGLYEQYF. CDR3 in DNA: TGTGCCAGCAGTTTGGGGGGGCTCTACGAGCAGTACTTC.

The chain carries TRBV7-9 and TRBJ2-7; possible D gene TRBD2, 5 bases. V was pared by 4 bases and J by 2 bases, with 12 bases between. Per germline, CDR1 SEHNR and CDR2 FQNEAQ (reference sequence). The CDR3 is 14 residues long. CDR3: CASSSHGGTYEQYF. The CDR3 nucleotides are TGTGCCAGCAGCTCACACGGAGGTACCTACGAGCAGTACTTC.

This clone has a handful of counts. The chain is built from TRBV19 and TRBJ1-3; no definite D call. CDR3 size: 14 residues. V was trimmed by 9 bases and J by 0 bases, leaving 12 bases between them. Germline CDR1 is LNHDA and CDR2 is SQIVND (reference sequence). The DNA for the CDR3 is TGTGCCAGCGCGGTAGGATCCTCTGGAAACACCATATATTTT. Its protein product is CASAVGSSGNTIYF.

About this clone itself: The sample holds other DNA sequences that translate to the same CDR3. The chain carries TRBV7-2 and TRBJ2-3; 9 nucleotides agree with TRBD2. This CDR3 contains 14 residues. Germline CDR1 and CDR2: SGHTA and FQGNSA. Losses at the gene ends were 1 base for V and 4 bases for J; bases not matched to a gene: 0. The CDR3 loop is CASSLGLAADTQYF. The CDR3 DNA is TGTGCCAGCAGCTTAGGACTAGCGGCAGATACGCAGTATTTT.

V and J are TRBV5-1 and TRBJ2-3; D gene unclear. The CDR3 is made up of 13 amino acids. Germline CDR1 reads SGHRS; CDR2 reads YFSETQ. V was pared by 4 bases and J by 4 bases, with 10 bases between. As DNA, the CDR3 is TGCGCCAGCAGCGAGGCCGGAGCAGATACGCAGTATTTT. As protein: CASSEAGADTQYF.

The chain combines TRBV11-2 with TRBJ2-2, with TRBD2 matching over 9 bases. This CDR3 region has 16 residues. The germline V gene encodes CDR1 SGHAT and CDR2 FQNNGV. V was clipped by 1 base and J by 4 bases; unmatched bases: 4. The CDR3 sequence is CASSLVAGDGTGELFF. CDR3 DNA sequence: TGTGCCAGCAGCTTAGTAGCGGGAGATGGCACCGGGGAGCTGTTTTTT.

This chain connects TRBV27 to TRBJ2-6; the match to TRBD1 covers 9 bases. V lost 6 bases, J lost 0 bases, and 6 bases stayed unmatched. CDR1 is MNHEY, CDR2 SMNVEV, per germline (reference sequence). The CDR3 is 17 amino acids. CDR3 in amino acids: CASSPGQGSSGANVLTF. Written as DNA, the CDR3 is TGTGCCAGCAGCCCGGGACAGGGAAGCTCTGGGGCCAACGTCCTGACTTTC. The whole variable domain, remainder taken from reference TRBV27 and TRBJ2-6, is EAQVTQNPRYLITVTGKKLTVTCSQNMNHEYMSWYRQDPGLGLRQIYYSMNVEVTDKGDVPEGYKVSRKEKRNFPLILESPSPNQTSLYFCASSPGQGSSGANVLTFGAGSRLTVL.

The gene calls are TRBV19 and TRBJ1-2; TRBD1 matches 7 bases. This CDR3 region has 15 residues. Trimming at V came to 4 bases and at J to 4 bases, leaving 9 bases not matched to a gene. From germline, CDR1 is LNHDA and CDR2 SQIVND (reference sequence). As DNA, the CDR3 is TGTGCCAGTAGTACCCGCGTTGACAGGGCCTATGGCTACACCTTC. It yields the protein CASSTRVDRAYGYTF.

J is TRBJ2-1 and V is TRBV6-6, with 7 positions matching TRBD1. The CDR3 length is 13 residues. With V trimmed by 4 bases and J by 7 bases, 4 bases remained unmatched. Germline V gene data show CDR1 as MNHNY and CDR2 as SVGAGI (reference sequence). In nucleotides, the CDR3 is TGTGCCAGCAGTTCCCGGACAGGAAATGAGCAGTTCTTC. This codes for CASSSRTGNEQFF.

V and J are TRBV29-1 and TRBJ2-6; no clear D. Trimming stripped 6 bases from V and 2 bases from J, with 5 bases between. The CDR3 spans 12 residues. From germline, CDR1 is SQVTM and CDR2 ANQGSEA. The CDR3 DNA reads as TGCAGCGTCATAGCTGGGGCCAACGTCCTGACTTTC. As protein: CSVIAGANVLTF.

The chain combines TRBV7-2 with TRBJ2-5; 9 bases are a match to TRBD2. The V and J ends lost 7 bases and 2 bases, in that order; junction bases with no gene match: 8. The CDR3 sequence is 15 residues long. In germline, CDR1 is SGHTA, CDR2 FQGNSA. Here the CDR3 reads CASNQAGGTQETQYF. CDR3 DNA: TGTGCCAGCAACCAAGCGGGAGGAACACAAGAGACCCAGTACTTC.

The chain couples TRBV7-6 to TRBJ2-2; D is possibly TRBD1 (5 bases). Trimming removed 4 bases at V and 7 bases at J, with 10 bases between. The CDR3 has 13 amino acids. Germline lookup yields CDR1 SGHVS and CDR2 FNYEAQ. DNA for the CDR3: TGTGCCAGCAGCTCCAGGGTGGGCGGGGAGCTGTTTTTT. Its translation: CASSSRVGGELFF.

The chain combines TRBV29-1 with TRBJ2-3, with D perhaps given as TRBD1 or TRBD2 (5 bases each). This CDR3 is 15 amino acids long. The V gene lost 2 bases and the J gene lost 4 bases, with 16 bases spanning the gap. The V gene's germline CDR1 is SQVTM and CDR2 ANQGSEA. The CDR3 loop is CSVEPSRGRSDTQYF. CDR3 in DNA: TGCAGCGTTGAACCGAGTCGGGGCAGGTCAGATACGCAGTATTTT.

CDR3 loop: CASSEYGRDEQYF. CDR3 in DNA: TGTGCCAGCAGTGAATACGGCAGGGACGAGCAGTACTTC. The V and J genes are TRBV25-1 and TRBJ2-7; TRBD1 is a possible D gene (5 bases). The germline gives CDR1 MGHDK, CDR2 SYGVNS. The length of the CDR3 is 13 residues. Trimming left V 0 bases short and J 5 bases short, with 8 bases between.

This clone was observed a handful of times. V usage is TRBV10-3 and J usage is TRBJ2-7; 9 bases line up with TRBD1. The CDR3 runs 13 residues. The germline V gene has CDR1 ENHRY and CDR2 SYGVKD. Trimming at V came to 4 bases and at J to 3 bases, leaving 1 base not matched to a gene. CDR3 sequence: CAISGTGDYEQYF. The CDR3 nucleotides are TGTGCCATCAGTGGGACAGGGGACTACGAGCAGTACTTC.

A note on this clone: This specimen includes other DNA sequences encoding the same CDR3. The gene calls are TRBV2 and TRBJ2-7, with D possibly being TRBD2 (6 bases). The CDR3 has 13 amino acids. V was clipped by 7 bases and J by 2 bases, with 12 bases between them. Germline loops: CDR1 SNHLY, CDR2 FYNNEI. In nucleotides, the CDR3 is TGTGCCAGCACGAGGCGGACTACCTACGAGCAGTACTTC. It specifies CASTRRTTYEQYF.

The V gene is TRBV6-5, the J gene TRBJ1-1; perhaps TRBD1 as D (6 bases). Germline loops: CDR1 MNHEY, CDR2 SVGAGI. Trimming took 0 bases from V and 7 from J, leaving 9 bases between them. The CDR3 sequence is 13 residues long. CDR3 loop: CASSYSARGEAFF. DNA for the CDR3: TGTGCCAGCAGTTACTCAGCCAGGGGTGAAGCTTTCTTT.

The chain has TRBV5-1 and TRBJ2-2; TRBD2 matches 9 bases. Trimming at V came to 4 bases and at J to 2 bases, leaving 3 bases not matched to a gene. The CDR3 has 15 residues. Germline V gene data show CDR1 as SGHRS and CDR2 as YFSETQ. CDR3 region: CASSVLAGNTGELFF. Here the CDR3 DNA reads TGCGCCAGCAGCGTACTAGCGGGTAACACCGGGGAGCTGTTTTTT.

J is TRBJ1-1 and V is TRBV6-5, with a weak D call TRBD1 (6 bases). CDR1 is MNHEY, CDR2 SVGAGI, per germline. V dropped 6 bases and J dropped 1 base, with 12 bases sitting between them. CDR3 length: 14 residues. CDR3 coding DNA: TGTGCCAGCAGGCCTCCGACAGGGAACACTGAAGCTTTCTTT. Its translation is CASRPPTGNTEAFF.

The CDR3 protein is CASSLFAGSGGEQYF. The CDR3 DNA reads as TGTGCCAGCAGCTTATTTGCCGGGAGTGGTGGCGAGCAGTACTTC. V and J are TRBV7-2 and TRBJ2-7; D is possibly TRBD2 (6 bases). There are 15 residues in the CDR3. Germline V gene data show CDR1 as SGHTA and CDR2 as FQGNSA. Trimming shortened V by 2 bases and J by 6 bases, and 17 bases separated the two germline ends.

The V gene is TRBV7-2, the J gene TRBJ1-2; D possibly corresponds to TRBD1 (6 bases). Trimming left V 5 bases short and J 8 bases short, with 15 bases between. Per germline, CDR1 SGHTA and CDR2 FQGNSA. This CDR3 is 13 amino acids long. This CDR3 reads CASSPWAGEGYTF. CDR3 DNA: TGTGCCAGCAGCCCCTGGGCAGGGGAGGGCTACACCTTC.

The chain uses TRBV7-2 and TRBJ1-3; D is unclear. The CDR3 is made up of 11 amino acids. Per the germline V gene, CDR1 is SGHTA and CDR2 is FQGNSA. Trimming shortened V by 5 bases and J by 9 bases, and 8 bases separated the two germline ends. The CDR3 nucleotides read TGTGCCAGCAGCCCCGATATCACCATATATTTT. Translated, it gives CASSPDITIYF.

V usage is TRBV4-2 and J usage is TRBJ2-1; 10 positions agree with TRBD2. The CDR3 consists of 15 residues. The J segment lost 6 bases and the V segment lost 4 bases, leaving 6 bases of the junction unmatched. Germline lookup yields CDR1 LGHNA and CDR2 YNFKEQ. The CDR3 sequence is CASSRAGGPFNEQFF. CDR3 nucleotide sequence: TGTGCCAGCAGCCGAGCGGGAGGGCCATTCAATGAGCAGTTCTTC.

To note about this clone: A much larger clone differs by one base, so this may be a read error. This chain joins TRBV2 and TRBJ2-7; unclear D gene. This CDR3 has 11 amino acids. Germline-derived CDR1 and CDR2 are SNHLY and FYNNEI. V gave up 2 bases and J gave up 6 bases, with 5 bases separating them. CDR3 loop: CASSEWGEQYF. The DNA for the CDR3 is TGTGCCAGCAGTGAATGGGGCGAGCAGTACTTC.

For the CDR3, the DNA is TGTGCCAGCAGCTGGCCCTACGAGCAGTACTTC. Amino acids: CASSWPYEQYF. V gene TRBV5-6 combines with J gene TRBJ2-7; D remains unclear. The V gene's germline CDR1 is SGHDT and CDR2 YYEEEE. The CDR3 is 11 residues long. V shed 3 bases and J shed 2 bases, with 3 bases lying between them.

This clone was seen a single time. The chain couples TRBV29-1 to TRBJ1-2; the match to TRBD1 covers 9 bases. The ends lost 4 bases at V and 3 bases at J; junction bases unmatched: 3. Germline CDR1 and CDR2: SQVTM and ANQGSEA. The CDR3 totals 13 residues. CDR3 nucleotide sequence: TGCAGCGTTGTGGGACAGGGTGACTATGGCTACACCTTC. Its protein is CSVVGQGDYGYTF.

This rearrangement joins TRBV4-2 to TRBJ2-2, with 14 nucleotides matching TRBD2. The junction had 4 bases not matched to a gene; V was cut back by 5 bases and J by 5 bases. The CDR3 runs 16 residues. Germline values: CDR1 LGHNA, CDR2 YNFKEQ. The CDR3 DNA reads TGTGCCAGCAGCGGGACTAGCGGGAGAGGTACCGGGGAGCTGTTTTTT. Translating gives CASSGTSGRGTGELFF.

The chain combines TRBV7-2 with TRBJ2-7; 7 bases agree with TRBD1. Trimming at V came to 5 bases and at J to 6 bases, leaving 13 bases not matched to a gene. This CDR3 spans 15 amino acids. CDR1 is SGHTA and CDR2 is FQGNSA in the germline V gene. The CDR3 spells CASSEKGGQGFEQYF. The CDR3, as DNA: TGTGCCAGCAGCGAAAAAGGGGGCCAGGGGTTCGAGCAGTACTTC.

In its sample, this clone was seen once. In nucleotides, the CDR3 is TGTGCCAGCAGCTCGGGCAGTGATCGGTACGAGACCCAGTACTTC. Translating it yields CASSSGSDRYETQYF. The chain uses TRBV5-4 and TRBJ2-5; no clear D gene. V dropped 3 bases and J dropped 5 bases, with 17 bases sitting between them. Germline values: CDR1 SGHNT, CDR2 YYREEE (reference sequence). This CDR3 contains 15 residues.

The chain combines TRBV5-1 with TRBJ2-1, with 13 positions matching TRBD2. CDR1 is SGHRS, CDR2 YFSETQ, per germline. J lost 4 bases, V lost 4 bases, and 5 bases had no gene match. The CDR3 loop spans 16 amino acids. CDR3 DNA sequence: TGCGCCAGCAGCCTCGGACTAGCGGGAGTATACAATGAGCAGTTCTTC. This sequence encodes CASSLGLAGVYNEQFF.

The gene calls are TRBV19 and TRBJ2-1; TRBD2 aligns across 8 bases. Germline V gene sequence: CDR1 LNHDA, CDR2 SQIVND (reference sequence). The CDR3 length is 15 residues. V lost 3 bases and J lost 9; bases outside the gene matches: 10. CDR3 protein: CASSISSGSLGEQFF. The CDR3 region has the DNA TGTGCCAGTAGTATTAGCAGCGGGAGTCTCGGTGAGCAGTTCTTC.

The rearrangement uses TRBV13 and TRBJ2-7, with 10 bases matching TRBD2. This CDR3 spans 16 amino acids. With V trimmed by 8 bases and J by 4 bases, 14 bases remained unmatched. Germline V lookup: CDR1 PRHDT, CDR2 FYEKMQ (reference sequence). DNA of the CDR3: TGTGCCAGCGCTCTGACTCCGGGACTAGCGCCGTACGAGCAGTACTTC. This gives the protein CASALTPGLAPYEQYF.